This T cell receptor (beta chain) was profiled in a study of blood T cell repertoires in COVID-19. About the study: Samples taken during acute and convalescent COVID-19 were collected in the United States, Italy and Spain. T cells, B-cell-depleted T cells, or PBMCs provided the cDNA or gDNA that served as material.

In the study's own analysis: Amplification of reference gene primers was used by the study to estimate nucleated cell counts. The table came from immunoSEQ multiplex PCR; TCRdb's copy has only in-frame clones and leaves some out. D and trimming were read from the DNA, whereas the V and J calls and clone size are those reported in that table. The sample shows 95,000 to 120,000 clones, about 90% of them seen only once. Looked up from germline, CDR1 is MNHEY and CDR2 is SVGAGI. Trimming cost V 0 bases and J 12 bases, with 12 bases left between them. The CDR3 totals 12 residues. The sequenced sample consisted of peripheral blood. The sequence was collected from a human donor in a cohort sampled during active COVID-19. V and J are TRBV6-5 and TRBJ2-7; no reliable D call. The CDR3 region is CASSYSMAGWYF. The CDR3 DNA reads TGTGCCAGCAGTTACTCGATGGCAGGATGGTACTTC.